This T cell receptor beta chain came from a study of blood T cell repertoires in COVID-19. Overall study context: Acute and convalescent COVID-19 samples came from the United States, Italy and Spain. PBMCs, B-cell-depleted T cells, or T cells provided the cDNA or gDNA that made up the material.

Original methodology: Scientists estimated how many nucleated cells there were by amplifying reference gene primers. The protocol was immunoSEQ multiplex PCR, while the TCRdb copy is restricted to in-frame clones and leaves out a portion. V and J calls and clone size come straight from that table; D and trimming were deduced from the DNA. The sample consists of about 210,000 clones, roughly 82% of them appearing once. Trimming shortened V by 5 bases and J by 0 bases, and 17 bases separated the two germline ends. The CDR3 has 17 amino acids. Germline assignment: CDR1 KGHSH and CDR2 LQKENI. J is TRBJ2-1 and V is TRBV18, with D hard to call. This receptor was obtained from a man in his forties or fifties with active or convalescent COVID-19. The sequenced sample was peripheral blood. CDR3 bases: TGTGCCAGCTCAAGCAACTTAGCTGTTAGCTCCTACAATGAGCAGTTCTTC. Its translation is CASSSNLAVSSYNEQFF.